Listed below are T cell receptor beta chains from one sample, sequenced in a study of CXCR3-negative and CXCR3-positive naive CD8 T cells. TCRdb re-called the 5' RACE reads; every CDR3 protein appears as one record, without DNA. Its table lists about 120,000 distinct CDR3 sequences. Material for sequencing was naive CXCR3+ CD8+ T cells from blood. These receptors were collected from a human donor in good health. Some clones in this sample may be carry-over from other donors' samples. Both conserved end residues are part of each CDR3. Each record gives: V gene, J gene, CDR3 protein.

>TRBV27|TRBJ1-1
CASSLDGQGTEAFF
>TRBV10-3|TRBJ1-1
CAIAAFGGSMNTEAFF
>TRBV5-1|TRBJ2-1
CASSLNYGGGSYNEQFF
>TRBV7-9|TRBJ2-2
CASSLMRGVNTGELFF
>TRBV7-8|TRBJ2-3
CASSLWAGVGDTQYF
>TRBV20-1|TRBJ2-7
CSAPMGGEVAIVYEQYF
>TRBV7-8|TRBJ2-3
CASSTLFSRTTDTQYF
>TRBV19|TRBJ2-7
CASSVGHSYEQYF
>TRBV7-9|TRBJ2-2
CASSFLSSGPNTGELFF
>TRBV29-1|TRBJ1-2
CSVVDPTTNYGYTF
>TRBV19|TRBJ1-1
CASSMDGYTEAFF
>TRBV27|TRBJ2-7
CASSFSTGTYEQYF
>TRBV7-9|TRBJ2-7
CASRPPAGGLEQYF
>TRBV4-2|TRBJ2-5
CASSQPGQFQETQYF
>TRBV10-3|TRBJ2-7
CAISVPLAGVYEQYF
>TRBV4-3|TRBJ1-2
CASSQWSGGGYGYTF
>TRBV7-6|TRBJ2-7
CASSLATGQSYEQYF
>TRBV27|TRBJ2-7
CASSLGRGLGYEQYF
>TRBV12-3/TRBV12-4|TRBJ2-7
CASAGTGTYEQYF
>TRBV6-6|TRBJ2-5
CASSYSAGWGSETQYF